This T cell receptor (beta chain) was sequenced in a study of T cells after yellow fever vaccination. This clonotype was recorded a few times. Germline V gives CDR1 LGHNA, CDR2 YSLEER. Trimming took off 1 base at V and 6 bases at J, with 13 bases between the two ends. The CDR3 spans 15 residues. TCRdb passed the 5' RACE reads through MiXCR, listing each CDR3 protein once. The table has roughly 310,000 distinct CDR3 sequences, roughly 4% seen once. The sample was PBMCs, taken on the day of the yellow fever booster vaccination. The rearrangement joins TRBV4-3 to TRBJ1-5; D unresolved. This TCR was sampled from a young man who received the YFV17D yellow fever vaccine. The chain's CDR3 is CASSQGPEKGQPQHF. CDR3 DNA sequence: TGCGCCAGCAGCCAAGGTCCAGAAAAAGGTCAGCCCCAGCATTTT.